This TCR beta chain was identified in a study of T cells expressing NK-cell markers. Across the whole study: Each TCR beta repertoire originated in sorted T cells that were CD3+CD56+NKG2C+, CD3+CD56+NKG2C- or CD3+CD56-NKG2C+.

TCRdb reanalyzed the 5' RACE reads, giving one entry per CDR3 protein sequence and no DNA. The sample table includes some 390,000 distinct CDR3 sequences. Study outcomes and limitations: These same clonotypes (in several donors) also led the CD3+CD56-NKG2C+ fraction. Whether expanded NKG2C+ T cell clones were HCMV specific stayed uncertain. Of CD8+ T cells, roughly 1.0-8% belonged to dominant NKG2C+ clonotypes in more than five donors.

This CDR3 contains 13 residues. Germline V gives CDR1 ENHRY, CDR2 SYGVKD. On this clonotype: Its specificity is unknown.

The sequencing input was blood T cells: a sorted CD56 or NKG2C T cell subset, CD4+ or CD8+ T cells, or bulk PBMC T cells (not recorded which). The sequence was obtained from a woman between 45 and 60 years old in good health. The chain couples TRBV10-3 to TRBJ1-5. The CDR3: CAIRDSSNQPQHF.